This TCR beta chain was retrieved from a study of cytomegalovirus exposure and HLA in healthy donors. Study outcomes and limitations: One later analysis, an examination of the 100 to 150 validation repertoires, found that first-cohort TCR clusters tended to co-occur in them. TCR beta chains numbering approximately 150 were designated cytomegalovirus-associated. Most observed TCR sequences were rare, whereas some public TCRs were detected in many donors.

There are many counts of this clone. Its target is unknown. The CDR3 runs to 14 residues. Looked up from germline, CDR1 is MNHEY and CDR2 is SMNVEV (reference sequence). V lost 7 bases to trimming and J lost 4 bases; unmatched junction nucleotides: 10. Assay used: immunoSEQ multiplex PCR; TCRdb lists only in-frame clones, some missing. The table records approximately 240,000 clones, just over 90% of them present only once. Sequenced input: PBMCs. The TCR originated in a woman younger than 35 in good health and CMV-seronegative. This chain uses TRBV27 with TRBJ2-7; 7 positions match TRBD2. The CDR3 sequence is CASTPSGRGYEQYF. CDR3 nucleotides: TGTGCCAGCACTCCGAGTGGGAGGGGATACGAGCAGTACTTC.